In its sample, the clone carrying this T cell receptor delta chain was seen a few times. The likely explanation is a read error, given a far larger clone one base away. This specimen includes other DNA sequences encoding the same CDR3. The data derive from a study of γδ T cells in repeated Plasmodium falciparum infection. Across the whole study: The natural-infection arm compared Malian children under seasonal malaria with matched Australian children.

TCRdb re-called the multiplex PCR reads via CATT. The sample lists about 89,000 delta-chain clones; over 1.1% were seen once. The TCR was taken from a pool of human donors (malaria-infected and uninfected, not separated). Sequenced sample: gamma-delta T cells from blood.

The CDR3 coding sequence is TGTGCCTGTGACGCCTGGGGACAGGACACCGACAAACTCATCTTT. Its protein is CACDAWGQDTDKLIF. The rearrangement joins TRDV2 to TRDJ1; tentative D call: TRDD3 (6 bases). The J gene is not listed in TCRdb, so it was assigned here from a DNA match to germline. The CDR3 contains 15 residues. Germline CDR1 GEAIGNYY, CDR2 EKD.